This TCR beta chain was identified during a study of CD8+ T cells in alopecia areata. Study-level information: It was oral tofacitinib, at 5 to 10 mg twice daily, that treated patients received. Broader study findings: Higher clonality than in normal scalp was seen in lesional scalp, especially alopecia totalis/universalis.

Specimens obtained from alopecia areata patients comprised lesional scalp punch biopsies and peripheral blood. Cell sorting on a FACSAria was used to separate CD4+ and CD8+ T cells from the PBMCs. The authors extracted RNA and reverse transcribed it into cDNA as the sequencing template. Sequencing was performed with immunoSEQ multiplex PCR; in TCRdb, only in-frame clones are kept and a portion is missing. Among about 140,000 clones listed, approximately 50% were seen once. This clone came up once. Its antigen is as yet unknown. The V gene lost 8 bases and the J gene lost 3 bases, with 14 bases spanning the gap. CDR3 size: 14 residues. CDR1 LNHNV and CDR2 YYDKDF come from the germline V gene (reference sequence).

The TCR comes from a human donor with alopecia areata. The chain has TRBV15 and TRBJ1-3; the D gene is possibly TRBD1 (5 bases). The specimen comprised CD4+ T cells sorted from blood, sampled at week 0. CDR3: CATGRGANGNTIYF. The CDR3 bases are TGTGCCACCGGTCGAGGGGCGAATGGAAACACCATATATTTT. The whole variable domain, remainder taken from reference TRBV15 and TRBJ1-3, is DAMVIQNPRYQVTQFGKPVTLSCSQTLNHNVMYWYQQKSSQAPKLLFHYYDKDFNNEADTPDNFQSRRPNTSFCFLDIRSPGLGDTAMYLCATGRGANGNTIYFGEGSWLTVV.